These 26 T cell receptor beta chains came from one sample sequenced in a study of blood T cell repertoires in COVID-19. Assay: immunoSEQ multiplex PCR; the TCRdb copy retains only in-frame clones and omits some. The sample carries about 280,000 clones, roughly 90% recorded once. Sample: peripheral blood. Every receptor here comes from a man aged 18 to 30 with active or convalescent COVID-19.

This chain uses TRBV27 with TRBJ2-7; D is unclear. V gave up 8 bases and J gave up 2 bases, with 13 bases separating them. There are 13 residues in the CDR3. Germline V gene data show CDR1 as MNHEY and CDR2 as SMNVEV (reference sequence). Here the CDR3 reads CASGMTGPYEQYF. Here the CDR3 DNA reads TGTGCCAGCGGAATGACTGGCCCCTACGAGCAGTACTTC.

This clone was seen a single time. The rearrangement uses TRBV2 and TRBJ2-5, with 8 bases aligning to TRBD2. Germline V gives CDR1 SNHLY, CDR2 FYNNEI. The length of the CDR3 is 17 residues. After removal of 6 bases from V and 10 bases from J, the junction contained 22 bases not matched to a gene. The CDR3 coding sequence is TGTGCCAGCAGGACACCTTTACTAGCGGAAGTTACAACAAGCCAGTACTTC. Protein product: CASRTPLLAEVTTSQYF.

The chain has TRBV6-5 and TRBJ2-1; 8 nucleotides match TRBD2. Germline values: CDR1 MNHEY, CDR2 SVGAGI. The CDR3 is made up of 15 amino acids. J was trimmed by 8 bases and V by 1 base; bases with no gene match: 7. The CDR3 spells CASSYLAGGIDEQFF. CDR3 nucleotide sequence: TGTGCCAGCAGTTACTTGGCGGGGGGAATTGATGAGCAGTTCTTC.

The chain has TRBV5-4 and TRBJ1-2; D gene ambiguous. This CDR3 spans 15 amino acids. V dropped 4 bases and J dropped 4 bases, with 17 bases sitting between them. CDR1 SGHNT and CDR2 YYREEE come from the germline V gene (reference sequence). As DNA, the CDR3 is TGTGCCAGCAGCCTACCCCCGGGATTTCCCTATGGCTACACCTTC. This translates into CASSLPPGFPYGYTF.

This chain links TRBV7-9 with TRBJ1-4; 9 bases match TRBD1. With 5 bases clipped from V and 6 bases from J, the junction kept 7 bases outside the gene matches. The CDR3 runs to 15 residues. Per the germline V gene, CDR1 is SEHNR and CDR2 is FQNEAQ (reference sequence). The CDR3 protein is CASSGGTGIYEKLFF. The CDR3 bases are TGTGCCAGCAGCGGGGGGACAGGGATTTATGAAAAACTGTTTTTT.

The DNA of the CDR3 is TGCGCCAGCAGCCAAGTCTCCACTAGCGGGGGTCAAGAGACCCAGTACTTC. Its protein product is CASSQVSTSGGQETQYF. The rearrangement joins TRBV4-1 to TRBJ2-5, with 11 positions matching TRBD2. The CDR3 totals 17 residues. From germline, CDR1 is MGHRA and CDR2 YSYEKL. J was trimmed by 2 bases and V by 1 base; bases with no gene match: 6.

The chain has TRBV7-9 and TRBJ1-1; D not resolved. Trimming shortened V by 0 bases and J by 4 bases, and 3 bases separated the two germline ends. The CDR3 sequence is 12 residues long. The germline CDR1 and CDR2 sequences are SEHNR and FQNEAQ (reference sequence). The CDR3 region is CASSLALTEAFF. The CDR3 DNA is TGTGCCAGCAGCTTAGCCCTCACTGAAGCTTTCTTT. The complete variable domain, with remaining parts taken from reference TRBV7-9 and TRBJ1-1, reads DTGVSQNPRHKITKRGQNVTFRCDPISEHNRLYWYRQTLGQGPEFLTYFQNEAQLEKSRLLSDRFSAERPKGSFSTLEIQRTEQGDSAMYLCASSLALTEAFFGQGTRLTVV.

This clone was recorded only once. The gene calls are TRBV19 and TRBJ2-7, with D tentatively TRBD1 (5 bases). Germline V gene lookup returns CDR1 LNHDA and CDR2 SQIVND (reference sequence). With 5 bases removed from V and 1 base from J, the gap between germline ends came to 12 bases. The length of the CDR3 is 14 residues. The CDR3 region is CASSSVGLSYEQYF. CDR3 nucleotides: TGTGCCAGTAGTTCTGTGGGGCTATCCTACGAGCAGTACTTC.

The chain employs TRBV5-1 and TRBJ2-6; TRBD1 might be the D (6 bases). CDR3 length equals 15 residues. Germline-derived CDR1 and CDR2 are SGHRS and YFSETQ. The ends were cut back, 0 bases at V and 2 bases at J, with 6 bases in the middle. Here the CDR3 DNA reads TGCGCCAGCAGCTTGGAGGGGGCTGGGGCCAACGTCCTGACTTTC. The encoded protein is CASSLEGAGANVLTF.

The chain carries TRBV28 and TRBJ2-7, with a weak D call TRBD2 (7 bases). The CDR3 consists of 15 residues. Trimming removed 3 bases from V and 4 bases from J, with 16 bases in between. Germline V gene lookup returns CDR1 MDHEN and CDR2 SYDVKM. The CDR3 spells CASSLRGGRVYEQYF. The CDR3 coding sequence is TGTGCCAGCAGTTTGAGGGGGGGCCGGGTTTACGAGCAGTACTTC.

V usage is TRBV9 and J usage is TRBJ1-6; maybe TRBD1 (6 bases). The length of the CDR3 is 14 residues. Germline values: CDR1 SGDLS, CDR2 YYNGEE. Deletions cut 4 bases from V and 9 bases from J, with 14 bases between. The CDR3 coding sequence is TGTGCCAGCAGCTCCCGACAGGTGGCTTCACCCCTCCACTTT. Residues: CASSSRQVASPLHF.

The V call is TRBV3-1 (or the pseudogene TRBV3-2), the J call TRBJ2-1; TRBD2 agrees at 9 bases. From germline, CDR1 is LGHDT and CDR2 YNNKEL (reference sequence). CDR3 length equals 15 residues. V gave up 1 base and J gave up 4 bases; unmatched junction bases: 2. CDR3 DNA sequence: TGTGCCAGCAGCCAAGGGGCGGGGGGGTACAATGAGCAGTTCTTC. Amino acid sequence: CASSQGAGGYNEQFF.

This clone was counted once. The chain links TRBV3-1 (or the pseudogene TRBV3-2) to TRBJ1-1, with TRBD1 matching over 7 bases. Per germline, CDR1 LGHDT and CDR2 YNNKEL (reference sequence). This CDR3 has 12 residues. Trimming removed 1 base from V and 11 bases from J; junction bases left unmatched: 4. CDR3 residues: CASSQGGGMAFF. In nucleotides, the CDR3 is TGTGCCAGCAGCCAAGGAGGGGGCATGGCTTTCTTT.

The V gene is TRBV4-3, the J gene TRBJ1-1; tentative D call: TRBD1 (6 bases). Germline loops: CDR1 LGHNA, CDR2 YSLEER. This CDR3 contains 15 residues. V was pared by 0 bases and J by 3 bases, with 11 bases between. The DNA for the CDR3 is TGCGCCAGCAGCCAAGATCAGGGGAAGTACACTGAAGCTTTCTTT. Encoded protein: CASSQDQGKYTEAFF.

The chain is built from TRBV6-2 or TRBV6-3 and TRBJ2-5; 9 positions match TRBD1. Germline CDR1 MNHEY, CDR2 SVGEGT. The CDR3 totals 13 residues. The V gene end was trimmed by 5 bases and the J gene end by 5 bases; junction bases not matched to a gene: 3. The CDR3 DNA is TGTGCCAGCAGTCGGGACAGGGCCGAGACCCAGTACTTC. Amino acids: CASSRDRAETQYF.

There are a few counts of this clone. DNA for the CDR3: TGTGCCAGCAGAGGGACAGGGGTAACCTATAATTCACCCCTCCACTTT. It yields the protein CASRGTGVTYNSPLHF. The chain joins TRBV7-8 to TRBJ1-6, with TRBD1 identical over 10 bases. The CDR3 length is 16 residues. Looked up from germline, CDR1 is SGHVS and CDR2 is FQNEAQ. V dropped 6 bases and J dropped 2; count of bases not matched to a gene: 4. The whole variable domain, remainder taken from reference TRBV7-8 and TRBJ1-6, is GAGVSQSPRYKVAKRGQDVALRCDPISGHVSLFWYQQALGQGPEFLTYFQNEAQLDKSGLPSDRFFAERPEGSVSTLKIQRTQQEDSAVYLCASRGTGVTYNSPLHFGNGTRLTVT.

This rearrangement joins TRBV4-1 to TRBJ2-7, with 7 positions matching TRBD1. CDR1 and CDR2 from the germline V gene are MGHRA and YSYEKL. V lost 1 base to trimming and J lost 2 bases; unmatched junction nucleotides: 5. The CDR3 extends over 15 amino acids. For the CDR3, the DNA is TGCGCCAGCAGCCAAGTGGGACAGCGACCCTACGAGCAGTACTTC. Its protein is CASSQVGQRPYEQYF.

V usage is TRBV15 and J usage is TRBJ2-5; TRBD1 agrees at 12 bases. The CDR3 is 16 residues long. The germline CDR1 and CDR2 sequences are LNHNV and YYDKDF (reference sequence). After removal of 1 base from V and 7 bases from J, the junction contained 7 bases not matched to a gene. CDR3 in DNA: TGTGCCACCAGCAGAGCGGGGGACAGGGGGCTCGCGACCCAGTACTTC. Residues: CATSRAGDRGLATQYF.

V is TRBV7-9 and J is TRBJ1-2, with 7 bases fitting TRBD1. This CDR3 contains 13 residues. Germline V gene lookup returns CDR1 SEHNR and CDR2 FQNEAQ (reference sequence). V was pared by 6 bases and J by 8 bases, with 9 bases of the junction left unmatched. CDR3 region: CASSPNTGVGYTF. As DNA, the CDR3 is TGTGCCAGCAGTCCTAATACAGGGGTCGGCTACACCTTC.

The J gene is TRBJ2-7, the V gene TRBV10-3; a weak D match, TRBD1 (8 bases). V was pared by 3 bases and J by 4 bases, with 22 bases between. Germline V gives CDR1 ENHRY, CDR2 SYGVKD. The CDR3 loop spans 17 amino acids. In DNA form, the CDR3 reads TGTGCCATCAGTGATTCCGCCGGACAGGGAGGGGGGTACGAGCAGTACTTC. This translates into CAISDSAGQGGGYEQYF.

The rearrangement links TRBV6-2 or TRBV6-3 to TRBJ2-1; TRBD2 might be the D (6 bases). The CDR3 length is 20 residues. V was pared by 5 bases and J by 9 bases, with 35 bases between. Germline-derived CDR1 and CDR2 are MNHEY and SVGEGT. CDR3 in amino acids: CASSPEGLNRKLLFDTEQFF. The CDR3 DNA reads TGTGCCAGCAGTCCCGAGGGACTGAACAGGAAACTACTGTTTGATACTGAGCAGTTCTTC.

The CDR3: CASSQAGLGGLGEQFF. The CDR3 region has the DNA TGCGCCAGCAGCCAAGCGGGACTAGGGGGTTTGGGGGAGCAGTTCTTC. The chain is built from TRBV4-1 and TRBJ2-1; TRBD2 matches 8 bases. This CDR3 is 16 amino acids long. V trimming: 1 base; J trimming: 10 bases; junction bases outside the gene matches: 12. Germline CDR1 reads MGHRA; CDR2 reads YSYEKL.

This clone has only one observation. This chain links TRBV5-1 with TRBJ1-5, with TRBD1 as a possible D gene (6 bases). The germline V and J ends were trimmed by 4 bases and 5 bases, with 13 bases remaining between them. The CDR3 runs to 14 residues. Germline V CDR1 and CDR2: SGHRS, YFSETQ. CDR3 region: CASSPSRGDQPQHF. The DNA of the CDR3 is TGCGCCAGCAGCCCTTCCAGGGGCGATCAGCCCCAGCATTTT.

The V gene is TRBV12-5, the J gene TRBJ2-5; 8 bases are shared with TRBD2. V dropped 6 bases and J dropped 2; count of bases not matched to a gene: 5. Germline assignment: CDR1 LGHNT and CDR2 FRNRAP. This CDR3 is 14 amino acids long. This chain's CDR3 is CASGAGGIQETQYF. In DNA form, the CDR3 reads TGTGCTAGTGGCGCGGGGGGAATACAAGAGACCCAGTACTTC.

This chain joins TRBV2 and TRBJ1-5; 7 bases agree with TRBD1. CDR3 length equals 17 residues. The ends lost 0 bases at V and 6 bases at J; junction bases unmatched: 11. In germline, CDR1 is SNHLY, CDR2 FYNNEI. This CDR3 is CASSEALGGAFGQPQHF. The CDR3 region has the DNA TGTGCCAGCAGTGAAGCGCTAGGGGGCGCTTTCGGTCAGCCCCAGCATTTT. Supplemented by reference TRBV2 and TRBJ1-5, the full variable domain reads EPEVTQTPSHQVTQMGQEVILRCVPISNHLYFYWYRQILGQKVEFLVSFYNNEISEKSEIFDDQFSVERPDGSNFTLKIRSTKLEDSAMYFCASSEALGGAFGQPQHFGDGTRLSIL.

The chain recombines TRBV10-3 with TRBJ1-4; no reliable D call. CDR1 and CDR2 (germline): ENHRY, SYGVKD. V lost 1 base, J lost 11 bases, and 11 bases lay in between. The CDR3 totals 13 residues. The CDR3 spells CAISEFTGEKLFF. As DNA, the CDR3 is TGTGCCATCAGTGAGTTTACCGGGGAGAAACTGTTTTTT.